This T cell receptor beta chain appears in the sequencing data of a study of human T cells and chemical hapten exposure. TCRdb re-analysed the RACE reads in MiXCR, keeping a single row per CDR3 protein. The table has about 71,000 distinct CDR3 sequences, more than 8% seen once. This clonotype appeared many times. CDR1 and CDR2 from the germline V gene are SNHLY and FYNNEI. The length of the CDR3 is 14 residues. Trimming shortened V by 7 bases and J by 1 base, and 8 bases separated the two germline ends. Time point denoted: patch test 1, 2 weeks after DPC sensitization. Treatment meaning: therapeutic diphenylcyclopropenone sensitization with weekly scalp DPC.

The chain has TRBV2 and TRBJ2-6; D unclear. Specimen: whole blood, collected in connection with sensitization to the hapten diphenylcyclopropenone (DPC). The receptor was derived from a woman aged 40 to 55 with alopecia areata. Some clones in this sample may be carry-over from other donors' samples. The CDR3 is CASNRGSGANVLTF. CDR3 nucleotides: TGTGCCAGCAACCGTGGGTCTGGGGCCAACGTCCTGACTTTC.